What follows describes a single T cell receptor (beta chain). The antigen this receptor binds is unknown. No clone much larger than this one lies a single base away; base qualities are absent. The data derive from a study of cytotoxic CD8 clonotypes in ibrutinib-treated CLL (dated by TCRdb to the early 2020s). Broadly, across the study: The cohort included about 15 treatment-naive and fewer than 12 relapsed/refractory patients; roughly 17 were IGHV unmutated. On average, each sample had roughly 230,000 productive templates and approximately 100,000 productive rearrangements. Cryopreserved peripheral blood mononuclear cells were obtained before treatment, at response, and at either sustained remission or disease progression. Patients were still on ibrutinib when every remission and progressive disease sample was collected. Longitudinal samples were available for about 30% of the 86 trial participants. Partial responses were observed in about 25 patients and complete responses in 2; after a median follow-up of 68 months, remission was maintained in around 14 patients and progression was observed in approximately 12. Samples at response were collected after a median of around twelve months of treatment, with a range of roughly 6 to 36 months.

Each clonotype received, on average, approximately 9.9x coverage in deep resolution sequencing performed on a MiSeq, where the target depth lay between 1 in 1 million and 1 in 200,000 T cells. TCR beta libraries were generated with the immunoSEQ hsTCRB Kit. Turning to the authors' computational methods: ImmunoSEQ Data Assistant and ImmunoSEQ Analyzer were used for data analysis, and V, D and J genes were assigned according to IMGT definitions. Clonality, which ranges from 0 to 1, was calculated as one minus the normalized Shannon entropy of productive rearrangement frequencies. Public clonotype analysis was restricted to overrepresented clonotypes comprising at least 0.05% of each patient's repertoire. Thirteen age-matched healthy donor repertoires from immuneACCESS served as clonality controls. TCRdb holds this immuneACCESS table with in-frame rearrangements only. Some clones are missing; in checked studies, unresolved V genes explain under half, and the rest has no known cause. V, J and clone size reflect that table, while D and trimming were determined from the DNA. The sample table records about 26,000 clones; approximately 85% of these occur just once. The biggest ten clones account for more than 6.5% of the sample.

CDR1 and CDR2 are drawn from the germline V gene (reference sequence): MNHEY, SMNVEV. Its CDR3 holds 13 amino acids, cysteine through phenylalanine. Only the CDR3 DNA stays, 39 bases, in frame from base 1. At the junction V is shortened by 5 bases and J by 3 bases, with 10 bases in between. The sample's time point label is to be understood as: 20 to 30 months on ibrutinib. For TCR beta library preparation, roughly 2.2 micrograms of genomic DNA was extracted from cryopreserved PBMCs. Longitudinal blood samples from CLL patients on ibrutinib monotherapy were analyzed using high-throughput TCR beta sequencing. Patients were enrolled in a phase 2 open-label single-center ibrutinib monotherapy trial. Overall study results and their limits: Public clonotypes were found to be uncommon and were observed to contract or remain stable during treatment; the increase in clonality was shown to reflect expansion of private clonotypes at ibrutinib response. Sustained-remission and progressing patients did not have matched sampling times, and lymph node repertoires were not examined. Baseline clonality was found to be higher than that of age-matched healthy donors and was strongly correlated with circulating CD8+ T-cell counts. Clonality rose at ibrutinib response, remained stable during sustained remission, and dropped back toward baseline at progression.

This receptor was taken from a human donor with chronic lymphocytic leukemia. The sequencing used PBMCs, collected after 24 months of ibrutinib treatment. The V and J segments used are TRBV27 and TRBJ1-1; TRBD1 is a weak D gene call, 6 bases matching. CDR3 protein: CASSAYRDTEAFF. The nucleotides read TGTGCCAGCAGTGCCTACAGGGACACTGAAGCTTTCTTT.